These 27 T cell receptor beta chains were sequenced from one sample in a study of T-cell reconstitution after alpha-beta-depleted transplantation in children. Unique molecular identifiers were built into the TCRbeta library. MiXCR, run by TCRdb on the PCR reads, gives a single entry per CDR3 protein. The table has approximately 430,000 distinct CDR3 sequences, around 15% seen once. Material: PBMCs, mostly from graft donor cells, obtained 360 days after TCRalphabeta/CD19-depleted stem cell transplant. These receptors all come from a boy in the first two years of life who had a stem cell transplant for Wiskott-Aldrich syndrome, so the T cells may come from the graft donor.

The table lists this clonotype with many counts. The rearrangement uses TRBV5-1 and TRBJ2-1; D unclear. The V gene lost 5 bases and the J gene lost 2 bases, with 14 bases spanning the gap. This CDR3 comprises 15 residues. Germline V gene data show CDR1 as SGHRS and CDR2 as YFSETQ. The chain's CDR3 is CASSPGLVTYNEQFF. CDR3 sequence (DNA): TGCGCCAGCAGTCCAGGTTTGGTAACCTACAATGAGCAGTTCTTC.

J is TRBJ1-6 and V is TRBV20-1; D is undetermined. The CDR3 totals 19 residues. V gave up 3 bases and J gave up 0 bases, with 21 bases separating them. Germline CDR1 and CDR2: DFQATT and SNEGSKA (reference sequence). CDR3 in amino acids: CSARSDIPSVSSYNSPLHF. The CDR3 DNA sequence: TGCAGTGCTAGGTCCGACATCCCATCTGTGAGCTCCTATAATTCACCCCTCCACTTT.

The chain couples TRBV2 to TRBJ2-3; D remains unclear. Trimming left V 4 bases short and J 0 bases short, with 11 bases between. This CDR3 spans 15 amino acids. Germline assignment: CDR1 SNHLY and CDR2 FYNNEI. The CDR3 sequence: CASSAEAASTDTQYF. CDR3 bases: TGTGCCAGCAGTGCAGAGGCAGCTAGCACAGATACGCAGTATTTT.

The chain joins TRBV27 to TRBJ2-1; a possible D gene is TRBD1 (5 bases). Trimming took off 5 bases at V and 8 bases at J, with 22 bases between the two ends. The CDR3 length is 16 residues. The germline CDR1 and CDR2 sequences are MNHEY and SMNVEV (reference sequence). CDR3 coding DNA: TGTGCCAGCAGTACCCGATCTAGGGGTCGCTATTATGAGCAGTTCTTC. Its protein product is CASSTRSRGRYYEQFF.

The chain links TRBV5-1 to TRBJ2-1, with D maybe TRBD2 (5 bases). Germline V gives CDR1 SGHRS, CDR2 YFSETQ. This CDR3 has 13 amino acids. Between the trimmed V and J ends, which lost 2 bases and 6 bases, there was a span of 9 bases. CDR3 in amino acids: CASSFRTANEQFF. The CDR3 bases are TGCGCCAGCAGCTTTCGGACTGCCAATGAGCAGTTCTTC.

This clonotype was observed once. This sequence joins TRBV5-1 and TRBJ2-5, with D unclear. Trimming took off 3 bases at V and 0 bases at J, with 6 bases between the two ends. CDR1 SGHRS and CDR2 YFSETQ come from the germline V gene. The length of the CDR3 is 13 residues. The CDR3 DNA is TGCGCCAGCAGCTCCCTTTACCAAGAGACCCAGTACTTC. It codes for CASSSLYQETQYF.

The chain combines TRBV5-1 with TRBJ2-7; D is tentatively TRBD1 or TRBD2 (5 bases each). CDR1 is SGHRS, CDR2 YFSETQ, per germline. This CDR3 has 14 residues. V shed 2 bases and J shed 2 bases, with 11 bases lying between them. The CDR3 here is CASSFGTVTYEQYF. CDR3 nucleotide sequence: TGCGCCAGCAGCTTTGGGACGGTGACCTACGAGCAGTACTTC.

This clonotype came up many times. V gene TRBV11-2 combines with J gene TRBJ2-2, with TRBD2 matching over 9 bases. CDR3 size: 17 residues. V was pared by 0 bases and J by 1 base, with 3 bases of the junction left unmatched. Looked up from germline, CDR1 is SGHAT and CDR2 is FQNNGV. CDR3 sequence: CASSLDLAGVNTGELFF. CDR3 bases: TGTGCCAGCAGCTTAGATTTAGCGGGAGTGAACACCGGGGAGCTGTTTTTT.

This clonotype turned up a few times. V and J are TRBV12-3 or TRBV12-4 and TRBJ2-7; D perhaps matches TRBD2 (7 bases). V shed 5 bases and J shed 3 bases, with 17 bases lying between them. CDR3 length equals 15 residues. This chain's CDR3 is CASSLYRGANYEQYF. The CDR3 nucleotides read TGTGCCAGCAGTCTTTACCGGGGGGCAAACTACGAGCAGTACTTC.

There are a few counts of this clonotype. The chain has TRBV12-3 or TRBV12-4 and TRBJ1-4, with D unclear. V lost 2 bases, J lost 1 base, and 5 bases lay in between. The CDR3 is made up of 14 amino acids. The CDR3 bases are TGTGCCAGCAGTTTAACAGTAACTAATGAAAAACTGTTTTTT. Translated: CASSLTVTNEKLFF.

This clonotype was counted ten times or more. The V and J genes are TRBV2 and TRBJ2-7; TRBD1 might be the D (5 bases). Germline V lookup: CDR1 SNHLY, CDR2 FYNNEI. V was pared by 7 bases and J by 7 bases, with 14 bases between. The CDR3 spans 12 residues. In DNA, the CDR3 is TGTGCCAGCATTAGGACACCTGGGGAGCAGTACTTC. This translates into CASIRTPGEQYF.

The rearrangement joins TRBV29-1 to TRBJ2-3, with a weak D call TRBD1 (5 bases). Germline CDR1 is SQVTM and CDR2 is ANQGSEA. The CDR3 loop spans 13 amino acids. Trimming cost V 5 bases and J 4 bases, with 13 bases left between them. The CDR3 region has the DNA TGCAGCGTTTCTGGCAGGGCGTCAGATACGCAGTATTTT. It specifies CSVSGRASDTQYF.

This clonotype occurred a few times. The chain has TRBV30 and TRBJ1-2, with a tentative D call TRBD1 (5 bases). Germline assignment: CDR1 GTSNPN and CDR2 SVGIG (reference sequence). V was trimmed by 2 bases and J by 8 bases, leaving 18 bases between them. The CDR3 is 14 amino acids. The CDR3 is CAWSPGLGRLGYTF. The CDR3 nucleotides read TGTGCCTGGAGTCCGGGACTCGGGAGGTTGGGCTACACCTTC.

This chain joins TRBV4-1 and TRBJ2-3, with a tentative D call TRBD1 (7 bases). Deletions cut 4 bases from V and 0 bases from J, with 17 bases between. The CDR3 spans 17 residues. Germline lookup yields CDR1 MGHRA and CDR2 YSYEKL. The CDR3 reads CASSPPRGAGSTDTQYF. The CDR3 DNA is TGCGCCAGCAGCCCCCCCAGGGGGGCGGGAAGCACAGATACGCAGTATTTT.

The genes are TRBV3-1 and TRBJ2-1, with 13 bases fitting TRBD2. V trimming: 4 bases; J trimming: 6 bases; junction bases outside the gene matches: 6. Germline CDR1 and CDR2: LGHDT and YNNKEL (reference sequence). The CDR3 is 16 residues long. The CDR3 reads CASSPRLAGGLNEQFF. The CDR3, as DNA: TGTGCCAGCAGCCCTCGACTAGCGGGAGGCCTCAATGAGCAGTTCTTC.

This chain's CDR3 is CASSFNRLNEQFF. CDR3 in DNA: TGCGCCAGCAGCTTCAACAGGTTAAATGAGCAGTTCTTC. The chain recombines TRBV5-1 with TRBJ2-1; D might be TRBD1 (5 bases). The CDR3 loop spans 13 amino acids. The germline CDR1 and CDR2 sequences are SGHRS and YFSETQ. With 2 bases removed from V and 7 bases from J, the gap between germline ends came to 10 bases.

This clonotype was recorded a few times. This rearrangement joins TRBV7-6 to TRBJ2-3, with 8 bases that match TRBD2. V was pared by 4 bases and J by 4 bases, with 10 bases of the junction left unmatched. The CDR3 has 16 amino acids. CDR1 and CDR2 (germline): SGHVS, FNYEAQ. CDR3 DNA: TGTGCCAGCAGCTCCGGACTAGCCTTTCTCTCAGATACGCAGTATTTT. This codes for CASSSGLAFLSDTQYF.

This clonotype was counted between two and nine times. The V gene is TRBV10-3, the J gene TRBJ1-1; no clear D. Germline values: CDR1 ENHRY, CDR2 SYGVKD. This CDR3 spans 12 amino acids. V was pared by 5 bases and J by 1 base, with 5 bases between. The CDR3 DNA follows: TGTGCCATCAGTCTAACGAACACTGAAGCTTTCTTT. This translates into CAISLTNTEAFF.

This clonotype was counted between two and nine times. The chain couples TRBV6-1 to TRBJ2-1; TRBD1 might be the D (5 bases). V lost 6 bases to trimming and J lost 10 bases, with 10 bases between them. The CDR3 covers 11 residues. The germline V gene has CDR1 MNHNS and CDR2 SASEGT. CDR3 in DNA: TGTGCCAGCAGCTCCCGGACAGAGCAGTTCTTC. This translates into CASSSRTEQFF.

This clonotype was seen many times. The V call is TRBV11-2, the J call TRBJ2-7, with a tentative D call TRBD1 (6 bases). V lost 5 bases, J lost 0 bases, and 14 bases lay in between. Germline V CDR1 and CDR2: SGHAT, FQNNGV. This CDR3 region has 15 residues. This CDR3 is CASSPRQVSSYEQYF. In DNA form, the CDR3 reads TGTGCCAGCAGCCCTCGACAGGTTAGCTCCTACGAGCAGTACTTC.

The gene calls are TRBV18 and TRBJ2-1; TRBD1 might be the D (5 bases). Germline V lookup: CDR1 KGHSH, CDR2 LQKENI. V dropped 6 bases and J dropped 4 bases, with 10 bases sitting between them. The CDR3 is made up of 13 amino acids. The CDR3 here is CASSADRYNEQFF. Written as DNA, the CDR3 is TGTGCCAGCTCGGCAGACAGATACAATGAGCAGTTCTTC. Drawing the rest from reference TRBV18 and TRBJ2-1, the complete variable domain is NAGVMQNPRHLVRRRGQEARLRCSPMKGHSHVYWYRQLPEEGLKFMVYLQKENIIDESGMPKERFSAEFPKEGPSILRIQQVVRGDSAAYFCASSADRYNEQFFGPGTRLTVL.

This clonotype was seen a handful of times. V is TRBV19 and J is TRBJ2-1; no firm D call. Germline V gene data show CDR1 as LNHDA and CDR2 as SQIVND (reference sequence). The CDR3 loop spans 15 amino acids. The V end was cut by 1 base, the J end by 2 bases, with 9 bases between. The CDR3 loop is CASSIGAVAYNEQFF. CDR3 DNA: TGTGCCAGTAGTATAGGGGCGGTAGCCTACAATGAGCAGTTCTTC.

This clonotype was observed a few times. This chain connects TRBV28 to TRBJ2-5; D is unclear. The germline V and J ends were trimmed by 2 bases and 1 base, with 11 bases remaining between them. The length of the CDR3 is 15 residues. Germline values: CDR1 MDHEN, CDR2 SYDVKM. CDR3 coding DNA: TGTGCCAGCAGTTTAATAATGGGTACCCAAGAGACCCAGTACTTC. Translation gives CASSLIMGTQETQYF. Combining the CDR3 with reference TRBV28 and TRBJ2-5 gives the whole variable domain DVKVTQSSRYLVKRTGEKVFLECVQDMDHENMFWYRQDPGLGLRLIYFSYDVKMKEKGDIPEGYSVSREKKERFSLILESASTNQTSMYLCASSLIMGTQETQYFGPGTRLLVL.

The rearrangement uses TRBV6-1 and TRBJ2-1; tentatively, D is TRBD1 or TRBD2 (5 bases each). The CDR3 is made up of 13 amino acids. CDR1 MNHNS and CDR2 SASEGT come from the germline V gene. With 5 bases removed from V and 15 bases from J, the gap between germline ends came to 20 bases. CDR3 nucleotides: TGTGCCAGCAGTAAGGGACCACCGAGTTTGTGGTTCTTC. Residues: CASSKGPPSLWFF.

The rearrangement joins TRBV30 to TRBJ1-2, with D possibly TRBD1 on 6 matching bases. The CDR3 sequence is 14 residues long. V lost 2 bases and J 1 base, leaving 11 bases between the germline ends. Germline CDR1 and CDR2: GTSNPN and SVGIG (reference sequence). CDR3 region: CAWSPDSYNYGYTF. Here the CDR3 DNA reads TGTGCCTGGAGTCCGGACAGCTATAACTATGGCTACACCTTC.

This chain links TRBV2 with TRBJ2-7, with D possibly being TRBD1 (6 bases). V lost 7 bases, J lost 4 bases, and 17 bases lay in between. CDR1 SNHLY and CDR2 FYNNEI come from the germline V gene. CDR3 size: 14 residues. The CDR3 region is CASIVQGGKYEQYF. The CDR3 region has the DNA TGTGCCAGCATAGTACAGGGTGGGAAATACGAGCAGTACTTC.

The chain carries TRBV10-3 and TRBJ2-5; D perhaps matches TRBD2 (5 bases). Germline assignment: CDR1 ENHRY and CDR2 SYGVKD. Trimming stripped 2 bases from V and 3 bases from J, with 13 bases between. This CDR3 spans 15 amino acids. CDR3 sequence reads: CAISETLNSEETQYF. As DNA, the CDR3 is TGTGCCATCAGTGAGACCCTCAATAGCGAAGAGACCCAGTACTTC.